The subject of this entry is one T cell receptor (beta chain). No cognate antigen has been identified for it. Base qualities were left out, and no much larger clone turns up one base away. This record belongs to a study of blood T cell repertoires in COVID-19 (dated by TCRdb to about 2020). Looking at the study overall: Collaborator samples came from the United States, Italy and Spain and covered acute and convalescent phases of COVID-19. The prospective study material was composed of cDNA or gDNA derived from T cells, B-cell-depleted T cells, or PBMCs. Subjects who had been exposed to COVID-19, were actively infected with it, or had recovered from it provided the deeply sampled blood TCRbeta repertoires that made up the dataset. The repertoires were released in a freely available public database intended as a resource for research on the immune response to SARS-CoV-2. Samples came from the ongoing ImmuneRACE study (first 160 participants) plus 1,254 subjects from 6 global collaborators. Sample metadata almost always included a de-identified subject ID, COVID-19 status, age in years and sex. HLA class I and class II types, where available, came from metadata supplied by the sample provider rather than from assay-based typing. What the research found in general, with its limitations: Clinical and demographic metadata were provided uncurated, with the amount varying by source and participant.

Participants in the prospective study were enrolled through a virtual design, were aged 18 to 89 years, and lived in 20 to 30 United States geographic areas. In the prospective study, participants were assigned to cohorts based on the clinical history participants reported in a screening survey and a study questionnaire. For ImmuneRACE Cohort 3, a participant was defined as recovered based on two consecutive negative NP/OP PCR tests, clearance by a healthcare professional, or resolution of symptoms. Each participant in the prospective study had whole blood, serum and a nasopharyngeal or oropharyngeal swab collected by mobile phlebotomists. Additional blood draws and questionnaires over an approximately 2-month period could optionally be provided by prospective study participants. Before DNA extraction, prospective study blood samples were shipped either frozen or at room temperature. CDR3 length: 15 amino acids, cysteine to phenylalanine. The CDR3 DNA has 45 bases and is translated from base 1. Taken from the germline V gene (reference sequence), the CDR1 and CDR2 loops are SEHNR and FQNEAQ. The germline ends are 16 bases apart after V is trimmed by 6 bases and J by 2 bases.

TCRbeta CDR3 regions were amplified from genomic DNA by means of the immunoSEQ Assay, a bias-controlled multiplex PCR. As for how the authors treated the data: Nucleated cell counts per sample were estimated from amplification of reference gene primers within the assay. To quantify the absolute abundance of each unique TCRbeta CDR3 rearrangement, sequence reads were collapsed and filtered. For each sample, productive Simpson clonality was calculated as the square root of Simpson's diversity index across productive rearrangements. TCRdb limited this immuneACCESS table to in-frame rearrangements with V and J called. A share of clones is missing; checked studies link under half to unresolved V genes, and the rest is unexplained. V and J calls plus clone size are reproduced from that table; the DNA served to infer D and trimming. Counted in this sample were about 140,000 clones; 70% to 90% of them appeared once. 6.2% of the sample is taken by the ten largest.

The TCR originated in a woman between 35 and 50 years old who had recovered from COVID-19. The V and J genes are TRBV7-9 and TRBJ1-1; TRBD1 is perhaps the D gene, given 6 matching bases. The sequencing sample was made of PBMCs or T cells enriched from blood (not recorded which). CDR3 protein: CASRPNRGLNTEAFF. Read as DNA, the sequence is TGTGCCAGCAGACCCAATAGGGGGTTAAACACTGAAGCTTTCTTT. Full variable domain (CDR3 extended with the reference TRBV7-9 and TRBJ1-1 proteins): DTGVSQNPRHKITKRGQNVTFRCDPISEHNRLYWYRQTLGQGPEFLTYFQNEAQLEKSRLLSDRFSAERPKGSFSTLEIQRTEQGDSAMYLCASRPNRGLNTEAFFGQGTRLTVV.